This TCR beta chain was sequenced for a study of shared clonotypes between healthy human individuals. This clone has a single count. None of the donors, who were healthy HIV-negative adults, had recently had acute infections or vaccinations. Division of CD4+ cells produced a CD45RA+ naive subset and a CD45RA-negative memory subset. In the authors' workflow: Without quality scores, immunoSEQ junctional reads could not be filtered like full-length reads. Generated by immunoSEQ multiplex PCR, the TCRdb table keeps only in-frame clones and is missing some. The DNA gave D and trimming, while V, J and clone size come from that table. Among approximately 740,000 clones listed, around 72% were seen once. CDR1 MNHNS and CDR2 SASEGT come from the germline V gene. The CDR3 is 14 amino acids. V was trimmed by 3 bases and J by 4 bases, leaving 10 bases between them.

J is TRBJ1-5 and V is TRBV6-1; D ambiguous. The TCR sequence derives from a woman in her 30s in good health. Material for sequencing was memory CD4+ T cells sorted from blood. Subset noted: CD45RA-negative fraction. The DNA for the CDR3 is TGTGCCAGCAGTGAGCTAGGCAATAATCAGCCCCAGCATTTT. Translating it yields CASSELGNNQPQHF.